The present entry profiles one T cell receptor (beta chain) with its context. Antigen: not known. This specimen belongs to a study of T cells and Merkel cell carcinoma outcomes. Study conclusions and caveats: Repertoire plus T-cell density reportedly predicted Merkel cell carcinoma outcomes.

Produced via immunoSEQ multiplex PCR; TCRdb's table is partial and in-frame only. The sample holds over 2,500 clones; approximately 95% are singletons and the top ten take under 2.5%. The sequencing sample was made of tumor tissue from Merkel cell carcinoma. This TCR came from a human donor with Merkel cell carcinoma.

The CDR3 here is CASSMESGRAETQYF. CDR3 DNA sequence: TGTGCCAGCAGTATGGAGTCGGGGAGGGCGGAGACCCAGTACTTC. This rearrangement joins TRBV6-1 to TRBJ2-5, with 7 bases lining up with TRBD2. CDR3 length: 15 amino acids. The V and J ends lost 5 bases and 5 bases, in that order; junction bases with no gene match: 11. The germline V gene encodes CDR1 MNHNS and CDR2 SASEGT.